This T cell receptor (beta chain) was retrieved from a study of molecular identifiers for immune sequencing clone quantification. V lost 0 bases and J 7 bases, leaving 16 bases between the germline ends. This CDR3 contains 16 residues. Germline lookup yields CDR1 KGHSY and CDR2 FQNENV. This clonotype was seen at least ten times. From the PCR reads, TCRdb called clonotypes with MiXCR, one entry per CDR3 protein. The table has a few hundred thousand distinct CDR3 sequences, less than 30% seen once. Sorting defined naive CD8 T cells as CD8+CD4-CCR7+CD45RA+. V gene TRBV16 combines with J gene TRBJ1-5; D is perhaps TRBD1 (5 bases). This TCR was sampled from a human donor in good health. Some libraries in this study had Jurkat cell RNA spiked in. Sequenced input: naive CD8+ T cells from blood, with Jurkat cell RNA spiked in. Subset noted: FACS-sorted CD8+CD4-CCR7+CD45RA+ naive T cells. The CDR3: CASSQSAGQVKQPQHF. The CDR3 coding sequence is TGTGCCAGCAGCCAATCGGCGGGGCAGGTCAAACAGCCCCAGCATTTT.